This passage covers 15 T cell receptor beta chains from one sample sequenced in a study of blood T cells in healthy people across ages. PCR was performed a second time for 7 to 11 cycles using a sample-barcoded 5' primer and a J-beta primer mix. TCRdb re-called the 5' RACE reads with MiXCR, one entry per CDR3 protein. The profile covers 1.5 million or so distinct CDR3 sequences, with about 40% appearing a single time and less than 8% taken by the ten largest. Sequenced: blood. The receptors were sampled from a woman aged 18-30 years in good health.

The chain recombines TRBV7-2 with TRBJ1-2; no firm D call. The CDR3 totals 12 residues. Trimming shortened V by 5 bases and J by 7 bases, and 11 bases separated the two germline ends. Germline V gene sequence: CDR1 SGHTA, CDR2 FQGNSA. CDR3 protein: CASSPRRSGYTF. CDR3 in DNA: TGTGCCAGCAGCCCGAGGCGGTCTGGCTACACCTTC.

This clonotype was observed a handful of times. The J gene is TRBJ2-5, the V gene TRBV18; the D is unclear. The CDR3 is 13 amino acids. The V gene's germline CDR1 is KGHSH and CDR2 LQKENI. V was clipped by 5 bases and J by 1 base, with 8 bases between them. The CDR3 DNA sequence: TGTGCCAGCTCAGCAACGGTCCAAGAGACCCAGTACTTC. Protein product: CASSATVQETQYF.

This rearrangement joins TRBV10-3 to TRBJ2-1; D might be TRBD2 (5 bases). CDR1 and CDR2 (germline): ENHRY, SYGVKD. The CDR3 runs to 14 residues. V was pared by 11 bases and J by 5 bases, with 19 bases between. The CDR3 DNA reads TGTGCCGTCATGAGGCCCAGCGGAGACAATGAGCAGTTCTTC. Translating gives CAVMRPSGDNEQFF.

The chain has TRBV12-3 or TRBV12-4 and TRBJ1-4; 8 nucleotides match TRBD1. V was pared by 4 bases and J by 3 bases, with 4 bases of the junction left unmatched. The CDR3 covers 15 residues. The CDR3: CASSSDRGSNEKLFF. The DNA for the CDR3 is TGTGCCAGCAGTTCCGACAGGGGCTCTAATGAAAAACTGTTTTTT.

This rearrangement joins TRBV14 to TRBJ2-1, with TRBD2 matching 9 bases. The CDR3 has 19 residues. Trimming at V came to 1 base and at J to 10 bases, leaving 20 bases not matched to a gene. CDR1 is SGHDN, CDR2 FVKESK, per germline. In nucleotides, the CDR3 is TGTGCCAGCAGCCAAGTATCCCTATATGGCGGCGGGAGGGCCGGGGAGCAGTTCTTC. Amino acid sequence: CASSQVSLYGGGRAGEQFF.

The gene calls are TRBV5-1 and TRBJ2-7; 11 bases align to TRBD2. Germline values: CDR1 SGHRS, CDR2 YFSETQ. V was clipped by 5 bases and J by 8 bases; unmatched bases: 0. The CDR3 consists of 11 residues. The CDR3 DNA follows: TGCGCCAGCAGGACTAGCGGGAAGCAGTACTTC. Translation gives CASRTSGKQYF.

This sequence joins TRBV10-1 and TRBJ2-1; D may be TRBD1 or TRBD2 (5 bases each). The germline gives CDR1 WNHNN, CDR2 SYGVQD (reference sequence). This CDR3 contains 13 residues. V lost 5 bases and J lost 5, with 10 bases in between. This CDR3 reads CASSTGGNNEQFF. CDR3 sequence (DNA): TGCGCCAGCAGTACTGGGGGAAACAATGAGCAGTTCTTC.

A few counts support this clonotype. The CDR3 region is CASSFGVLTPRESQETQYF. The CDR3 nucleotides read TGCGCCAGCAGCTTTGGGGTGTTGACCCCACGAGAAAGCCAAGAGACCCAGTACTTC. The chain is built from TRBV5-1 and TRBJ2-5, with D hard to call. Germline values: CDR1 SGHRS, CDR2 YFSETQ. This CDR3 is 19 amino acids long. V lost 2 bases to trimming and J lost 1 base, with 24 bases between them.

J is TRBJ2-7 and V is TRBV4-2; D uncertain. This CDR3 has 13 amino acids. The ends were cut back, 3 bases at V and 2 bases at J, with 8 bases in the middle. Germline CDR1 LGHNA, CDR2 YNFKEQ. CDR3 DNA sequence: TGTGCCAGCAGCCAGGCACTGACCTACGAGCAGTACTTC. Its protein is CASSQALTYEQYF.

This clonotype was observed many times. The V and J genes are TRBV6-1 and TRBJ2-7, with D maybe TRBD1 (5 bases). This CDR3 spans 12 amino acids. Trimming removed 4 bases at V and 1 base at J, with 5 bases between. Germline CDR1 and CDR2: MNHNS and SASEGT. DNA of the CDR3: TGTGCCAGCAGTGGACAGTCCTACGAGCAGTACTTC. The encoded protein is CASSGQSYEQYF.

This clonotype was seen a handful of times. The J gene is TRBJ2-7, the V gene TRBV7-9; 8 bases fit TRBD2. Germline V gene data show CDR1 as SEHNR and CDR2 as FQNEAQ (reference sequence). V shed 1 base, J shed 6 bases, and the junction held 11 bases outside the gene matches. This CDR3 is 16 amino acids long. In nucleotides, the CDR3 is TGTGCCAGCAGCTTAGGTCTCGGGGGGGCCTTAAGCGAGCAGTACTTC. Residues: CASSLGLGGALSEQYF.

On this clonotype itself: The germline gene is not matched at one end of the junction; a read error may be the cause. The chain combines TRBV28 with TRBJ2-1; D may correspond to TRBD1 or TRBD2 (6 bases each). The CDR3 covers 16 residues. Germline V gives CDR1 MDHEN, CDR2 SYDVKM. CDR3: CAGSQSRGPFNNEQFF. As DNA, the CDR3 is TGTGCCGGCAGCCAAAGTCGGGGGCCCTTTAATAATGAGCAGTTCTTC.

This sequence joins TRBV15 and TRBJ1-2; the D is unclear. This CDR3 spans 12 amino acids. Germline values: CDR1 LNHNV, CDR2 YYDKDF (reference sequence). Trimming shortened V by 1 base and J by 8 bases, and 8 bases separated the two germline ends. CDR3 DNA: TGTGCCACCAGCAGAGGCCTTGGCGGCTACACCTTC. The encoded protein is CATSRGLGGYTF.

The chain employs TRBV29-1 and TRBJ2-4; 7 bases map to TRBD2. The tail of the sequence fits TRBJ2-5 better, so the J call may be wrong. The germline CDR1 and CDR2 sequences are SQVTM and ANQGSEA. The CDR3 runs 12 residues. This chain's CDR3 is CSVESGEGTQYF. CDR3 in DNA: TGCAGCGTTGAATCGGGGGAGGGGACCCAGTACTTC.

There are a few counts of this clonotype. The CDR3 coding sequence is TGTGCCAGCCTAGCGGGAGCCTACAATGAGCAGTTCTTC. It yields the protein CASLAGAYNEQFF. The J gene is TRBJ2-1, the V gene TRBV6-1; 10 bases agree with TRBD2. The length of the CDR3 is 13 residues. The germline V gene encodes CDR1 MNHNS and CDR2 SASEGT. With 8 bases clipped from V and 2 bases from J, the junction kept 0 bases outside the gene matches.